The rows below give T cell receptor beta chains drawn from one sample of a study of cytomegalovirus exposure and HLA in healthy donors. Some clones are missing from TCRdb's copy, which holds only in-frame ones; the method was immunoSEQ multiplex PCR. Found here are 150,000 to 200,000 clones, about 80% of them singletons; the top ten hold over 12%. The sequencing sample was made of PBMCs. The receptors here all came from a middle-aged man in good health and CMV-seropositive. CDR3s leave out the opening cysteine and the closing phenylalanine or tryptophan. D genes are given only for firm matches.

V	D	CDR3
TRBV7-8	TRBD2	ASSFITSAEQETQY
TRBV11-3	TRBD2	ASSLDGFGGGDNEQF
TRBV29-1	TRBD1	SVGQGGVGTGELF
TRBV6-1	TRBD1	ASSAGTGNSGNQPQH
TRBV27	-	ASSFHERGYGYT
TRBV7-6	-	ASSLRTGLDSPLH
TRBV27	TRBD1	ASSSVDRDNQPQH
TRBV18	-	ASSTRQRNNEKLV
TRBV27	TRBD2	ASSLQGTSGGVNEQF
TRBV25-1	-	ASSSLLVGQMNTEAF
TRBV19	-	ASSGREGGQPQH
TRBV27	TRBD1	ASRPGTGGYGYT
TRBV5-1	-	ASSPELGGTGELF
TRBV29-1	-	SVIGSSYGYT
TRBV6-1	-	ASTAGEMGYYGYT
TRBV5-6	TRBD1	ASSLGTGSYGYT
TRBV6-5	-	ASTETGYNQPQH
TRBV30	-	AWSGSQRGAGT
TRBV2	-	ASRSGLEQY
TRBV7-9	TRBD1	ASSRSTGMNTGELF
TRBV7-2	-	ASSENGGPNNEQF
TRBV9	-	ASSAGVTLH
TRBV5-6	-	ASSLDSYYEQY